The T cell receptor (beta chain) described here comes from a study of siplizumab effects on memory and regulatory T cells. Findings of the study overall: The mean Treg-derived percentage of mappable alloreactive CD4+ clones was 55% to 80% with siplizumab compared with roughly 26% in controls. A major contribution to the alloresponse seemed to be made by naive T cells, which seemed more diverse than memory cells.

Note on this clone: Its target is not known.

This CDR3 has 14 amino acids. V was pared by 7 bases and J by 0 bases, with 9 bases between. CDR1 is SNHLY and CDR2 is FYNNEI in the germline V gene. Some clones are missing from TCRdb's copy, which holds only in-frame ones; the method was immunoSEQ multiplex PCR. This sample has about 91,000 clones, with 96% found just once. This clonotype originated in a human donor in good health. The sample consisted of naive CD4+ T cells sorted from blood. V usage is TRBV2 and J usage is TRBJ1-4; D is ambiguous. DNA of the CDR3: TGTGCCAGCATGAGGAGGGCAACTAATGAAAAACTGTTTTTT. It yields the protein CASMRRATNEKLFF.